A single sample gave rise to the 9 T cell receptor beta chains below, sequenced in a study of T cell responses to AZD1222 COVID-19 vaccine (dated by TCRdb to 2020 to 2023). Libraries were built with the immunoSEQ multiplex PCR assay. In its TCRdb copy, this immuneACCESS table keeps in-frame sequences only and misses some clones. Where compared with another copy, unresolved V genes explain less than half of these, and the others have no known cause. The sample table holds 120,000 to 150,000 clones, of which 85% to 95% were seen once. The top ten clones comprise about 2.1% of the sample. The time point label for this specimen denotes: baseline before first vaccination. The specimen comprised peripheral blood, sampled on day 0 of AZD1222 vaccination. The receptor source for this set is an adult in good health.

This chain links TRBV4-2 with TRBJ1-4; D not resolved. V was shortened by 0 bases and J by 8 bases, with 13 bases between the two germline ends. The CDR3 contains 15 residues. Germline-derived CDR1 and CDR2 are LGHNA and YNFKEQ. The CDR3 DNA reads TGTGCCAGCAGCCAAGATCGGCCAGTAAGCGAAAAACTGTTTTTT. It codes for CASSQDRPVSEKLFF.

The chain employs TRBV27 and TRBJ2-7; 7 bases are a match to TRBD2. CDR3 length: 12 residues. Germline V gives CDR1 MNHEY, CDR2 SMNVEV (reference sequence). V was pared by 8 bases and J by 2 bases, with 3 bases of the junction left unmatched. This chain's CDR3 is CASRGVTYEQYF. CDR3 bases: TGTGCCAGCCGGGGGGTGACCTACGAGCAGTACTTC.

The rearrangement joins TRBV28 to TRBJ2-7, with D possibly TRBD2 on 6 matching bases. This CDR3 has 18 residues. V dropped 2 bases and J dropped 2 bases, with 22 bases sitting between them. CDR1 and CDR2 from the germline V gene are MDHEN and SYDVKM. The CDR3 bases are TGTGCCAGCAGTTTAGACGCATACGGGGCGGGGCTTACCTACGAGCAGTACTTC. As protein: CASSLDAYGAGLTYEQYF.

The CDR3 loop reads CASSTPGRNTGELFF. In DNA, the CDR3 is TGTGCCAGTAGTACTCCAGGACGGAACACCGGGGAGCTGTTTTTT. The chain combines TRBV19 with TRBJ2-2; D is unresolved. Trimming cost V 4 bases and J 1 base, with 10 bases left between them. CDR1 LNHDA and CDR2 SQIVND come from the germline V gene (reference sequence). The CDR3 contains 15 residues.

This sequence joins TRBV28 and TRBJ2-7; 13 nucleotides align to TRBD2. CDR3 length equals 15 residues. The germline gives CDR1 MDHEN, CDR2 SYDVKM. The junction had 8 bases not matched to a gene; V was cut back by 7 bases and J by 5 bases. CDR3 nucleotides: TGTGCCAGCACCTCACTAGCGGGAGGGCCCCACGAGCAGTACTTC. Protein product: CASTSLAGGPHEQYF. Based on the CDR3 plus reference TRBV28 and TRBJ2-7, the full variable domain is DVKVTQSSRYLVKRTGEKVFLECVQDMDHENMFWYRQDPGLGLRLIYFSYDVKMKEKGDIPEGYSVSREKKERFSLILESASTNQTSMYLCASTSLAGGPHEQYFGPGTRLTVT.

The CDR3: CASSQSPGTGKTNEKLFF. The CDR3 DNA sequence: TGTGCCAGCTCACAATCCCCCGGGACAGGGAAGACTAATGAAAAACTGTTTTTT. The chain links TRBV18 to TRBJ1-4; 9 bases agree with TRBD1. The CDR3 contains 18 residues. V trimming: 4 bases; J trimming: 2 bases; junction bases outside the gene matches: 11. CDR1 is KGHSH and CDR2 is LQKENI in the germline V gene.

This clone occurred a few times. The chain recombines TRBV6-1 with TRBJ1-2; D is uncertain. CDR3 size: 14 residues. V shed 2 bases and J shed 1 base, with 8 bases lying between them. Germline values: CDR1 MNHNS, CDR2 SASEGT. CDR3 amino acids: CASSEQESNYGYTF. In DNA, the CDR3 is TGTGCCAGCAGTGAACAGGAGAGTAACTATGGCTACACCTTC.

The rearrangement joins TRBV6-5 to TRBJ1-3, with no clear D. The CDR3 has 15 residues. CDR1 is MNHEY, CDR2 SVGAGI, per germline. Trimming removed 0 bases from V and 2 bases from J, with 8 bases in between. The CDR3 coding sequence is TGTGCCAGCAGTTACTCGGGCTTTGCTGGAAACACCATATATTTT. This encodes CASSYSGFAGNTIYF.

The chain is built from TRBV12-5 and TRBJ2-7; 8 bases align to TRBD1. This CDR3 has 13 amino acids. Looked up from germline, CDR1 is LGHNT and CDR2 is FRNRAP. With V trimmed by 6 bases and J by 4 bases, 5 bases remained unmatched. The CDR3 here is CASGQGATYEQYF. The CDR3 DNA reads TGTGCTAGTGGCCAGGGGGCTACGTACGAGCAGTACTTC.